The rows below give T cell receptor beta chains drawn from one sample of a study of cytomegalovirus exposure and HLA in healthy donors. TCRdb keeps only in-frame clones here, not all; method: immunoSEQ multiplex PCR. In the table there are roughly 130,000 clones, 74% of which are singletons. The sample comprised PBMCs. The receptors originated from a woman between 50 and 59 years old in good health and CMV-seropositive. Both conserved end residues are part of each CDR3. The D gene is left open where the match is weak. The size field is filled for only some rows; it gives once, few, many or a size class.

CDR3 DNA	CDR3 protein	D gene	J gene	V gene	clone size
TGCGCCAGCAGCCTATCAGGGACCGGGGAGCTGTTTTTT	CASSLSGTGELFF	.	TRBJ2-2	TRBV5-1	few
TGTGCCAGCTCACCCGGGACAGGGGGATGGAACGAGCAGTACTTC	CASSPGTGGWNEQYF	TRBD1	TRBJ2-7	TRBV18	few
TGTGCCAGCAGCGGCCCTAGGGGTATGAGAACTGAAGCTTTCTTT	CASSGPRGMRTEAFF	.	TRBJ1-1	TRBV2	.
TGCGCCAGCAGCTTGGAAGGTCTAGCCTCCGGGGAGCTGTTTTTT	CASSLEGLASGELFF	.	TRBJ2-2	TRBV5-1	.
TGTGCCAGCGCGAAAGAGATCCCCCTGCCCTACGAGCAGTACTTC	CASAKEIPLPYEQYF	.	TRBJ2-7	TRBV6-4	medium-sized
TGTGCCAGCAGCTTAGTGGGGGGATTGTTTGAGCAGTTCTTC	CASSLVGGLFEQFF	.	TRBJ2-1	TRBV7-2	.
TGTGCCAGCAGCCCCCCCGGAGCGACGCAGTATTTT	CASSPPGATQYF	.	TRBJ2-3	TRBV7-2	few
TGTGCCAGCCTACTAGCAGATACGCAGTATTTT	CASLLADTQYF	.	TRBJ2-3	TRBV6-6	.
TGTGCCGCCGGGGGGCGGGGGGCGAGGGAGACCCAGTACTTC	CAAGGRGARETQYF	TRBD2	TRBJ2-5	TRBV10-3	.
TGTGCCAGCGAGGGGGGGCCCGGCCTGGCCGGGGAGCTGTTTTTT	CASEGGPGLAGELFF	.	TRBJ2-2	TRBV6-6	few
TGTGCCAGCAGCTCCCGCGTGACTACGGAGGCCCAGTACTTC	CASSSRVTTEAQYF	.	TRBJ2-5	TRBV7-6	.
TGTGCCAGCAGCTCGAGCTCTGGGGCCAACGTCCTGACTTTC	CASSSSSGANVLTF	.	TRBJ2-6	TRBV11-2	.
TGTGCTAGTGGTTTGGGGGACAGGGCGGATACGCAGTATTTT	CASGLGDRADTQYF	TRBD1	TRBJ2-3	TRBV12-5	.
TGTGCCAGCAGTAACCGACGGGAGGGGGAAGCTTCACCCCTCCACTTT	CASSNRREGEASPLHF	.	TRBJ1-6	TRBV5-4	.
TGCGCCAGCAAATCATCGGGGGACCTAAGCGACGAGCAGTACTTC	CASKSSGDLSDEQYF	.	TRBJ2-7	TRBV5-1	few
TGTGCCAGCAGTTACTCGGGAGGTGGGTCCTACAATGAGCAGTTCTTC	CASSYSGGGSYNEQFF	.	TRBJ2-1	TRBV6-5	.
TGTGCCATCAGTGCCGGACAGGGACTAACCTACGAGCAGTACTTC	CAISAGQGLTYEQYF	.	TRBJ2-7	TRBV10-3	.
TGTGCCAGCAGCCCCAGGGAACTCTATGGCTACACCTTC	CASSPRELYGYTF	.	TRBJ1-2	TRBV9	.
TGTGCCAGCAGCTTACTCGCGGGAGTCCGCACTGAAGCTTTCTTT	CASSLLAGVRTEAFF	.	TRBJ1-1	TRBV7-2	many
TGTGCCAGCAGTGAAACGAACTCGGGACAGGCCTGGGGGCCCCAGCATTTT	CASSETNSGQAWGPQHF	TRBD1	TRBJ1-5	TRBV6-1	.
TGTGCCAGCAGCTTCAACCAGGGTTCCTATAATTCACCCCTCCACTTT	CASSFNQGSYNSPLHF	.	TRBJ1-6	TRBV7-9	.
TGTGCCAGCAGCCAGGGGGCAGGGAGAGATACGCAGTATTTT	CASSQGAGRDTQYF	TRBD1	TRBJ2-3	TRBV7-6	few
TGTGCCACCACGGAGGGAGTGAGAAATGAGCAGTTCTTC	CATTEGVRNEQFF	.	TRBJ2-1	TRBV19	.
TGTGCCAGCCAGAAAGGACAGGGAGCAGAAGAGACCCAGTACTTC	CASQKGQGAEETQYF	TRBD1	TRBJ2-5	TRBV6-1	.
TGTGCCAGTAGTATCGGGGGACAGGGCTATGGCTACACCTTC	CASSIGGQGYGYTF	TRBD1	TRBJ1-2	TRBV19	.
TGTGCCAGCAGAAACAGGGTCGTTAGCGATGAGCAGTTCTTC	CASRNRVVSDEQFF	.	TRBJ2-1	TRBV5-6	few
TGTGCCAGCAGCTTAAGCAGCGGGGGGGCGGGGGAGCAGTTCTTC	CASSLSSGGAGEQFF	TRBD2	TRBJ2-1	TRBV11-3	.
TGTGCCAGCAGTTACCGGGACACTCCCGACTACGAGCAGTACTTC	CASSYRDTPDYEQYF	.	TRBJ2-7	TRBV6-5	.
TGTGCCAGCAGCCTTAGCCCAGGGACTGGGGCCAACGTCCTGACTTTC	CASSLSPGTGANVLTF	.	TRBJ2-6	TRBV11-3	few
TGTGCCAGTACCCGAGGAGACAGAGATAATTCACCCCTCCACTTT	CASTRGDRDNSPLHF	.	TRBJ1-6	TRBV19	.
TGTGCCAGCAGCTTAGCCAGGATTGGGGAGCTGTTTTTT	CASSLARIGELFF	.	TRBJ2-2	TRBV13	.
TGTGCCAGCAGCCAAGATTTCGGGCGGGGCCAAGAGACCCAGTACTTC	CASSQDFGRGQETQYF	.	TRBJ2-5	TRBV4-2	.
TGTGCCAGCAAACCGGGGGGGGTGGTGGGAGAATCCTACGAGCAGTACTTC	CASKPGGVVGESYEQYF	TRBD2	TRBJ2-7	TRBV5-4	.